This TCR beta chain emerged from a study of cytomegalovirus exposure and HLA in healthy donors. Whole-study findings and limits: Relative to the approximately 700-donor mean, N-insertions were reportedly fewer in an Asian-associated ancestry cluster in a later analysis. No immune exposure information besides CMV serostatus was available. The study listed approximately 170 cytomegalovirus-associated TCR beta chains.

Germline V CDR1 and CDR2: MGHRA, YSYEKL. Trimming removed 3 bases from V and 0 bases from J, with 8 bases in between. There are 15 residues in the CDR3. PCR involved 60 Vbeta and 13 Jbeta primers. Profiling relied on immunoSEQ multiplex PCR, and the TCRdb table lists in-frame clones only, not all of them. Seen in this sample are 120,000 to 150,000 clones; the ten most common clones hold less than 3%. Samples came from healthy bone marrow donors. Remarks on this clone: Its specificity is unknown.

The V gene is TRBV4-1, the J gene TRBJ2-2; tentative D call: TRBD2 (6 bases). Sequencing was carried out using PBMCs. The sequence came from a man aged 35-49 years in good health and CMV-seronegative. The CDR3 loop is CASSQPGANTGELFF. CDR3 DNA sequence: TGCGCCAGCAGCCAGCCGGGGGCGAACACCGGGGAGCTGTTTTTT.